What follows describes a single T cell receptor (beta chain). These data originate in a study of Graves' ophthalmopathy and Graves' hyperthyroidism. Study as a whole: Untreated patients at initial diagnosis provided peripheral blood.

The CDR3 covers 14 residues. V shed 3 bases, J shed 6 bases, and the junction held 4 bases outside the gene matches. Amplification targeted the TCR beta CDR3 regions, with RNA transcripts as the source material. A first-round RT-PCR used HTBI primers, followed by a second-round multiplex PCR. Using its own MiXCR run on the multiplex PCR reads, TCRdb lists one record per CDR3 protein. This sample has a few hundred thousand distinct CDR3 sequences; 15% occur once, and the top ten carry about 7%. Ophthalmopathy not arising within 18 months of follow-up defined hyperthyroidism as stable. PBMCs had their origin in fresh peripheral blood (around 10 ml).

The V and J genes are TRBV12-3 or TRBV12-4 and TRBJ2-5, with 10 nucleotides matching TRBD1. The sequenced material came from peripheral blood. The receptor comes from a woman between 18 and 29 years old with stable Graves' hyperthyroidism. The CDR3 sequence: CASSLGQGIQTQYF. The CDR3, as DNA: TGTGCCAGCAGTTTGGGACAGGGGATCCAGACCCAGTACTTC.